This TCR beta chain is from a study of monozygotic twins with inflammatory bowel disease. Study-wide points: Backing was not found for a single strong signal or clonotype associated with IBD. Similarity of repertoires did not differ between concordant and discordant twins, possibly from limited power. The authors could not tell different T cell subtypes apart.

Looked up from germline, CDR1 is SGHKS and CDR2 is YYEKEE (reference sequence). The CDR3 has 13 residues. In preparing each TCR library, 3500 ng of total RNA was used. One entry per CDR3 protein, without DNA, is what TCRdb gives after re-calling the 5' RACE reads. This sample contains about 380,000 distinct CDR3 sequences. A note on this clonotype: As yet, its antigen is unknown.

The sequencing input was blood. The genes are TRBV5-5 and TRBJ2-7; TCRdb lists TRBD2, though no DNA is available to test this call. The origin of this receptor is a human donor with ulcerative colitis or Crohn's disease, or a healthy co-twin of an affected twin (not recorded which). The chain's CDR3 is CASRTGTAQFEYF.